The 26 T cell receptor beta chains below were found in one sample sequenced in a study of blood T cell repertoires in COVID-19. Libraries were prepared by immunoSEQ multiplex PCR; TCRdb keeps only in-frame clonotypes and omits some of them. This sample yields about 440,000 clones, of which approximately 90% are seen a single time; around 4.4% belongs to the top ten. The material sequenced was peripheral blood. The receptors shown here come from a woman aged 25 to 39 with acute or convalescent COVID-19.

The chain carries TRBV19 and TRBJ1-1; D might be TRBD1 (5 bases). Germline assignment: CDR1 LNHDA and CDR2 SQIVND (reference sequence). Trimming pared 0 bases from V and 3 bases from J, leaving 17 bases between. The length of the CDR3 is 17 residues. The CDR3 DNA sequence: TGTGCCAGTAGTATAGATCTATGGGGGGACGAAGACACTGAAGCTTTCTTT. Translation: CASSIDLWGDEDTEAFF.

DNA of the CDR3: TGTGCCACCAGCCTCCCGCGACGAACCCTAGATCAAGAGACCCAGTACTTC. Residues: CATSLPRRTLDQETQYF. The chain carries TRBV15 and TRBJ2-5, with D unclear. The CDR3 covers 17 residues. Looked up from germline, CDR1 is LNHNV and CDR2 is YYDKDF (reference sequence). The germline V and J ends were trimmed by 5 bases and 2 bases, with 21 bases remaining between them.

The chain combines TRBV18 with TRBJ1-1; maybe TRBD1 (5 bases). Looked up from germline, CDR1 is KGHSH and CDR2 is LQKENI. The CDR3 totals 14 residues. The V end was cut by 2 bases, the J end by 6 bases, with 13 bases between. CDR3 DNA sequence: TGTGCCAGCTCACCAAGTCAGGGAGGGCCTGAAGCTTTCTTT. It codes for CASSPSQGGPEAFF.

A few counts support this clone. The chain carries TRBV9 and TRBJ1-6; perhaps TRBD1 as D (6 bases). This CDR3 spans 16 amino acids. CDR1 is SGDLS and CDR2 is YYNGEE in the germline V gene. The V gene lost 3 bases and the J gene lost 0 bases, with 10 bases spanning the gap. CDR3 protein: CASSEGGSSYNSPLHF. The CDR3 region has the DNA TGTGCCAGCAGCGAGGGGGGGAGCTCCTATAATTCACCCCTCCACTTT.

Only a few counts were recorded for this clone. In DNA form, the CDR3 reads TGTGCCAGCTCACCCGGGACTGACGGGTACGAGCAGTACTTC. Protein: CASSPGTDGYEQYF. The gene calls are TRBV18 and TRBJ2-7; a weak D match, TRBD2 (6 bases). CDR3 length equals 14 residues. Germline V CDR1 and CDR2: KGHSH, LQKENI. V was pared by 3 bases and J by 4 bases, with 13 bases between. Filled out from reference TRBV18 and TRBJ2-7, the complete variable domain reads NAGVMQNPRHLVRRRGQEARLRCSPMKGHSHVYWYRQLPEEGLKFMVYLQKENIIDESGMPKERFSAEFPKEGPSILRIQQVVRGDSAAYFCASSPGTDGYEQYFGPGTRLTVT.

This rearrangement joins TRBV11-1 to TRBJ2-5; tentatively, D is TRBD2 (7 bases). The V end was cut by 5 bases, the J end by 6 bases, with 22 bases between. Germline CDR1 and CDR2: SGHAT and FQDESV (reference sequence). The CDR3 loop spans 16 amino acids. CDR3 nucleotides: TGTGCCAGCAGCCGACGCGGGGGCCGTCTTTCGAAGACCCAGTACTTC. Translated: CASSRRGGRLSKTQYF.

V gene TRBV2 combines with J gene TRBJ2-3; TRBD1 aligns across 8 bases. Germline trimming cut 6 bases from V and 1 base from J; bases unmatched to any gene: 6. Germline lookup yields CDR1 SNHLY and CDR2 FYNNEI. The CDR3 sequence is 15 residues long. The CDR3: CASSQLGQGTDTQYF. Written as DNA, the CDR3 is TGTGCCAGCAGCCAGCTGGGACAGGGCACAGATACGCAGTATTTT.

This clone occurred a few times. At one end, the junction sequence differs from germline, possibly due to a read error. The genes are TRBV7-2 and TRBJ1-2; 11 nucleotides line up with TRBD1. The CDR3 consists of 14 residues. The germline V gene has CDR1 SGHTA and CDR2 FQGNSA. The CDR3 protein is CASSIAGTGGGYTF. The CDR3 region has the DNA TGTGCCAGCAGCATAGCCGGGACAGGGGGTGGCTACACCTTC. Complete variable domain (other parts from reference TRBV7-2 and TRBJ1-2): GAGVSQSPSNKVTEKGKDVELRCDPISGHTALYWYRQSLGQGLEFLIYFQGNSAPDKSGLPSDRFSAERTGGSVSTLTIQRTQQEDSAVYLCASSIAGTGGGYTFGSGTRLTVV.

The rearrangement joins TRBV9 to TRBJ2-1, with 8 bases matching TRBD1. The CDR3 totals 13 residues. Looked up from germline, CDR1 is SGDLS and CDR2 is YYNGEE. V gave up 3 bases and J gave up 9 bases; unmatched junction bases: 5. CDR3 DNA: TGTGCCAGCAGCGGAGCAGGGGGCGGTGAGCAGTTCTTC. Residues: CASSGAGGGEQFF.

The chain carries TRBV29-1 and TRBJ2-1; TRBD2 aligns across 8 bases. Per the germline V gene, CDR1 is SQVTM and CDR2 is ANQGSEA. There are 15 residues in the CDR3. Trimming at V came to 4 bases and at J to 0 bases, leaving 5 bases not matched to a gene. This CDR3 reads CSVGGGGNSYNEQFF. The CDR3 nucleotides are TGCAGCGTTGGTGGCGGGGGGAACTCCTACAATGAGCAGTTCTTC.

The chain recombines TRBV29-1 with TRBJ1-1; D is perhaps TRBD1 (5 bases). The CDR3 is 13 amino acids. The germline CDR1 and CDR2 sequences are SQVTM and ANQGSEA. V lost 2 bases, J lost 1 base, and 8 bases lay in between. The CDR3 spells CSVEKGKNTEAFF. For the CDR3, the DNA is TGCAGCGTTGAAAAGGGGAAGAACACTGAAGCTTTCTTT.

The CDR3 here is CASSGGGGSYNEQFF. The CDR3 DNA follows: TGTGCCAGCAGCGGAGGGGGCGGCTCCTACAATGAGCAGTTCTTC. The chain joins TRBV11-2 to TRBJ2-1; a possible D gene is TRBD1 (7 bases). Germline-derived CDR1 and CDR2 are SGHAT and FQNNGV. The CDR3 spans 15 residues. The germline V and J ends were trimmed by 5 bases and 0 bases, with 11 bases remaining between them.

The V call is TRBV6-5, the J call TRBJ2-7, with TRBD1 as a possible D gene (5 bases). Germline CDR1 MNHEY, CDR2 SVGAGI. This CDR3 region has 14 residues. Between the trimmed V and J ends, which lost 3 bases and 0 bases, there was a span of 9 bases. The CDR3 DNA reads as TGTGCCAGCAGTTATGACAGTATCTCCTACGAGCAGTACTTC. Protein sequence: CASSYDSISYEQYF.

This chain joins TRBV19 and TRBJ1-5; D is unresolved. The CDR3 consists of 13 residues. The germline V gene encodes CDR1 LNHDA and CDR2 SQIVND (reference sequence). The ends were cut back, 6 bases at V and 7 bases at J, with 13 bases in the middle. CDR3 bases: TGTGCCAGTAGGAGCGACTCCGGGCAGCCCCAGCATTTT. Translation gives CASRSDSGQPQHF.

The chain carries TRBV30 and TRBJ1-3, with 8 bases fitting TRBD1. The length of the CDR3 is 16 residues. Germline trimming cut 5 bases from V and 5 bases from J; bases unmatched to any gene: 14. Germline V gene lookup returns CDR1 GTSNPN and CDR2 SVGIG (reference sequence). In DNA, the CDR3 is TGTGCCTGGTGTCCCACGGGTGGACAGGGAAGAAACACCATATATTTT. Amino acid sequence: CAWCPTGGQGRNTIYF. Filled out from reference TRBV30 and TRBJ1-3, the complete variable domain reads SQTIHQWPATLVQPVGSPLSLECTVEGTSNPNLYWYRQAAGRGLQLLFYSVGIGQISSEVPQNLSASRPQDRQFILSSKKLLLSDSGFYLCAWCPTGGQGRNTIYFGEGSWLTVV.

The genes are TRBV24-1 and TRBJ1-1; a weak D match, TRBD1 (6 bases). The length of the CDR3 is 12 residues. Trimming shortened V by 4 bases and J by 10 bases, and 12 bases separated the two germline ends. Germline V gene data show CDR1 as KGHDR and CDR2 as SFDVKD. The CDR3 reads CATSDRRGSAFF. The CDR3 nucleotides are TGTGCCACCAGTGACCGAAGGGGGTCAGCTTTCTTT.

V gene TRBV12-3 or TRBV12-4 combines with J gene TRBJ2-2; D gene uncertain. Trimming left V 10 bases short and J 0 bases short, with 9 bases between. CDR3 length: 13 residues. DNA of the CDR3: TGTGCCACCAACAGACCGAACACCGGGGAGCTGTTTTTT. Translation: CATNRPNTGELFF.

J is TRBJ1-1 and V is TRBV6-5; D call uncertain. The CDR3 has 15 amino acids. V dropped 8 bases and J dropped 0 bases, with 16 bases sitting between them. Germline V lookup: CDR1 MNHEY, CDR2 SVGAGI. The CDR3 sequence is CASRSMGVMNTEAFF. CDR3 DNA: TGTGCCAGCCGCTCGATGGGAGTCATGAACACTGAAGCTTTCTTT.

This clone was seen just once. The chain recombines TRBV2 with TRBJ1-2, with 7 bases fitting TRBD1. This CDR3 contains 15 residues. V lost 6 bases and J lost 4; bases outside the gene matches: 11. Germline CDR1 and CDR2: SNHLY and FYNNEI. The CDR3 DNA is TGTGCCAGCAGGCCTAGACAGGGACCAGCCTATGGCTACACCTTC. Encoded protein: CASRPRQGPAYGYTF.

The chain combines TRBV29-1 with TRBJ2-7; 10 bases match TRBD2. The CDR3 extends over 14 amino acids. In germline, CDR1 is SQVTM, CDR2 ANQGSEA. J lost 3 bases, V lost 6 bases, and 8 bases had no gene match. The CDR3 here is CSVGMGLAHYEQYF. CDR3 nucleotides: TGCAGCGTCGGTATGGGACTAGCGCACTACGAGCAGTACTTC.

This clone was recorded only once. The chain combines TRBV5-1 with TRBJ2-3; D possibly corresponds to TRBD2 (6 bases). Germline V gives CDR1 SGHRS, CDR2 YFSETQ. This CDR3 comprises 14 residues. Trimming stripped 5 bases from V and 5 bases from J, with 15 bases between. The CDR3 is CASRTGLGGDTQYF. The CDR3 nucleotides are TGCGCCAGCAGAACGGGACTGGGAGGAGATACGCAGTATTTT.

The chain carries TRBV15 and TRBJ1-2; 7 positions agree with TRBD1. Germline CDR1 is LNHNV and CDR2 is YYDKDF (reference sequence). The junction had 8 bases not matched to a gene; V was cut back by 8 bases and J by 8 bases. The CDR3 loop spans 12 amino acids. CDR3 DNA: TGTGCCACCCAACAGGGGTCGACAGGCTACACCTTC. The encoded protein is CATQQGSTGYTF.

The chain couples TRBV19 to TRBJ1-5, with D unclear. The ends were cut back, 2 bases at V and 11 bases at J, with 13 bases in the middle. Germline V CDR1 and CDR2: LNHDA, SQIVND (reference sequence). The CDR3 covers 13 residues. The CDR3: CASSITVQWAQHF. CDR3 in DNA: TGTGCCAGTAGTATAACAGTTCAATGGGCCCAGCATTTT.

The chain combines TRBV11-2 with TRBJ1-4; tentative D call: TRBD1 (6 bases). The germline V gene has CDR1 SGHAT and CDR2 FQNNGV. Trimming took 5 bases from V and 0 from J, leaving 22 bases between them. This CDR3 has 19 amino acids. The CDR3 spells CASSPRQALPPATNEKLFF. The CDR3 nucleotides are TGTGCCAGCAGCCCCAGACAGGCCCTCCCTCCGGCAACTAATGAAAAACTGTTTTTT.

This sequence joins TRBV5-1 and TRBJ2-7, with TRBD1 matching over 8 bases. CDR1 SGHRS and CDR2 YFSETQ come from the germline V gene. CDR3 length: 13 residues. V shed 9 bases and J 2 bases; nucleotides not matched to a gene: 7. This CDR3 is CATRRDRTYEQYF. For the CDR3, the DNA is TGCGCCACCCGCCGGGACAGGACCTACGAGCAGTACTTC.

V and J are TRBV4-2 and TRBJ1-6; D is possibly TRBD1 (5 bases). The CDR3 is 15 residues long. Trimming took off 4 bases at V and 6 bases at J, with 13 bases between the two ends. Germline CDR1 and CDR2: LGHNA and YNFKEQ. The CDR3 sequence: CASSPSREFNSPLHF. CDR3 sequence (DNA): TGTGCCAGCAGCCCGAGCAGGGAATTTAATTCACCCCTCCACTTT.